Included here is one T cell receptor (beta chain) sequence, with context. Generated by immunoSEQ multiplex PCR, the TCRdb table keeps only in-frame clones and is missing some. This table has some 100,000 clones, roughly 82% appearing once. The length of the CDR3 is 15 residues. Germline loops: CDR1 LNHDA, CDR2 SQIVND (reference sequence). Losses at the gene ends were 5 bases for V and 5 bases for J; bases not matched to a gene: 9. The data stem from a study of blood T cell repertoires in COVID-19. The overall study: Acute-phase and convalescent COVID-19 samples originated in the United States, Italy and Spain. The cDNA or gDNA used as material had been derived from T cells, B-cell-depleted T cells, or PBMCs.

Sequenced input: peripheral blood. The J gene is TRBJ2-7, the V gene TRBV19; 10 positions match TRBD1. This TCR was sampled from a middle-aged man with active or convalescent COVID-19. Here the CDR3 reads CASSAPGQGINEQYF. The CDR3 region has the DNA TGTGCCAGTAGTGCTCCGGGACAGGGGATCAACGAGCAGTACTTC.